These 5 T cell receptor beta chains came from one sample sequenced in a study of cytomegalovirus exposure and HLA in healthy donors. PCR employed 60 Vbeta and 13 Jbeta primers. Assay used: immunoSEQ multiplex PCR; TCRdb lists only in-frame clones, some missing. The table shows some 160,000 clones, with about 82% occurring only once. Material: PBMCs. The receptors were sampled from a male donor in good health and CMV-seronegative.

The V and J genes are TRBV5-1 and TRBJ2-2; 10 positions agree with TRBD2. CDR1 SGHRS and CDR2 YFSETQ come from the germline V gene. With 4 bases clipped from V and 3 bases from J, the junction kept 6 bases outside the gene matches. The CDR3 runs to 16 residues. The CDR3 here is CASSPRLAGYTGELFF. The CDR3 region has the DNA TGCGCCAGCAGCCCCCGACTAGCGGGCTACACCGGGGAGCTGTTTTTT.

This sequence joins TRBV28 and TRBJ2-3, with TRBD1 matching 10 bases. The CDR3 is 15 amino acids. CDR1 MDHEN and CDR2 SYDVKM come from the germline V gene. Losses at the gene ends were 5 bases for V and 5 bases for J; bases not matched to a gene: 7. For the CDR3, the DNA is TGTGCCAGCAGTAAACCGGGACAGGGGATAGATACGCAGTATTTT. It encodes CASSKPGQGIDTQYF.

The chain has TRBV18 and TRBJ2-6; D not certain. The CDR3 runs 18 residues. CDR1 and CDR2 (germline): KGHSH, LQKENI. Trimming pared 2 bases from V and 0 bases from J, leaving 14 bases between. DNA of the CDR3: TGTGCCAGCTCACCAATGGGCCTCGCTCGCTCTGGGGCCAACGTCCTGACTTTC. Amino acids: CASSPMGLARSGANVLTF.

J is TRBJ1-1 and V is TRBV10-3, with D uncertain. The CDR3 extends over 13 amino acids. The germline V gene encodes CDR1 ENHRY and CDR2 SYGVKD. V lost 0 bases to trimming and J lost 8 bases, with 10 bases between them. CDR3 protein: CAISESFATEAFF. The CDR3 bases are TGTGCCATCAGTGAGTCGTTTGCCACAGAAGCTTTCTTT.

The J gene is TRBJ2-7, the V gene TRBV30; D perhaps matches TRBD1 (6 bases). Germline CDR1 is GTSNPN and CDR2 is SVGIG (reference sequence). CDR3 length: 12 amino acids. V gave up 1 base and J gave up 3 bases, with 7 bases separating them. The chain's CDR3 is CAWSAGVYEQYF. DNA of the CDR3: TGTGCCTGGAGTGCAGGGGTCTACGAGCAGTACTTC.